Listed below are T cell receptor beta chains from one sample, sequenced in a study of shared clonotypes between healthy human individuals. The table came from immunoSEQ multiplex PCR; TCRdb's copy has only in-frame clones and leaves some out. The repertoire holds about 2 million clones, with about 95% as singletons. The sequenced material came from naive CD8+ T cells sorted from blood. The receptor set was obtained from a man between 18 and 29 years old in good health. The CDR3 runs from the conserved cysteine through the conserved F or W. The D gene is left open where the match is weak. Not all rows give a size; the values are once, few, many and, for expanded clones, a class.

J gene	clone size	D gene	CDR3 length	V gene	CDR3 DNA	CDR3 protein
TRBJ2-7	once	TRBD2	14	TRBV6-1	TGTGCCAGCAGTGAGGCTAGCGGGGGCTACGAGCAGTACTTC	CASSEASGGYEQYF
TRBJ1-2	-	-	13	TRBV6-5	TGTGCCAGCAGGCCCTACTTTAACTATGGCTACACCTTC	CASRPYFNYGYTF
TRBJ2-3	-	-	16	TRBV27	TGTGCCAGCACCCCGATACAGACAGAAAACTCAGATACGCAGTATTTT	CASTPIQTENSDTQYF
TRBJ1-2	-	TRBD1	14	TRBV9	TGTGCCAGCCAGGACGAGACAGGGAACTATGGCTACACCTTC	CASQDETGNYGYTF
TRBJ2-2	-	TRBD2	14	TRBV4-1	TGCGCCAGCAGCCAAGTGGGAGGGGCCGGGGAGCTGTTTTTT	CASSQVGGAGELFF
TRBJ2-5	-	TRBD1	13	TRBV5-6	TGTGCCAGCAGCCCGACAGGGGAGGAGACCCAGTACTTC	CASSPTGEETQYF
TRBJ1-4	once	TRBD1	19	TRBV15	TGTGCCACCAGCAGAGATCCCGGACAGGGGGCAATGACTAATGAAAAACTGTTTTTT	CATSRDPGQGAMTNEKLFF
TRBJ2-1	-	TRBD1	15	TRBV27	TGTGCCAGCAGACCCCCACAGGGGAATTACAATGAGCAGTTCTTC	CASRPPQGNYNEQFF
TRBJ2-1	-	TRBD2	11	TRBV27	TGTGCCAGCGGATCTAGCGGGGTTCAGTTCTTC	CASGSSGVQFF
TRBJ1-5	-	-	13	TRBV4-1	TGCGCCAGCAGCCAAGGGAATCGCCAGCCCCAGCATTTT	CASSQGNRQPQHF
TRBJ2-2	-	-	14	TRBV2	TGTGCCAGCAGGGACAGCCCGAACACCGGGGAGCTGTTTTTT	CASRDSPNTGELFF
TRBJ2-1	-	TRBD2	14	TRBV9	TGTGCCAGCAGCATAGCGGGGGGAAGTAATGAGCAGTTCTTC	CASSIAGGSNEQFF
TRBJ2-5	-	TRBD2	13	TRBV5-4	TGTGCCAGCAGCAGGACTAGCCTAGAGACCCAGTACTTC	CASSRTSLETQYF
TRBJ2-5	-	TRBD2	15	TRBV7-9	TGTGCCAGCAGCCCGGCGGGGCGGGAGTTAGAGACCCAGTACTTC	CASSPAGRELETQYF